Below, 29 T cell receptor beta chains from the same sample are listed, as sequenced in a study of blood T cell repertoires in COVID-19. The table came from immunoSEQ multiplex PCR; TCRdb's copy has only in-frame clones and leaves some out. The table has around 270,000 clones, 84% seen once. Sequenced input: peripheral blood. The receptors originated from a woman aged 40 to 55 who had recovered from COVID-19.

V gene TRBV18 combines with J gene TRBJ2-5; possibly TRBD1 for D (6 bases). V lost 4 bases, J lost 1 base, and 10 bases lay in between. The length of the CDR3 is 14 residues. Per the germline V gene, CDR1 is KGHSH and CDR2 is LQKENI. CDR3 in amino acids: CASSRSDSQETQYF. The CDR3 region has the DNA TGTGCCAGCTCACGATCGGACAGCCAAGAGACCCAGTACTTC.

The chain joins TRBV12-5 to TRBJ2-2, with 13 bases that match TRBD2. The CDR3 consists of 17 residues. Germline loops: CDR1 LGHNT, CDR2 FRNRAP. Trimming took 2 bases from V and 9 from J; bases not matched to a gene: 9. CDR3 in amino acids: CASGLPRTSGGPRELFF. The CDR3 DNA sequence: TGTGCTAGTGGTTTGCCCCGGACTAGCGGGGGTCCCCGGGAGCTGTTTTTT.

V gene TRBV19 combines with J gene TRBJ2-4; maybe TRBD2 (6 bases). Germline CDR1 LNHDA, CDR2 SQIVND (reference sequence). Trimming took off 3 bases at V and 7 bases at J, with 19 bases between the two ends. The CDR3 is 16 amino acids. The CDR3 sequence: CASSIAPRDWGNIQYF. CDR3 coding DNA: TGTGCCAGTAGTATCGCCCCCAGGGACTGGGGGAACATTCAGTACTTC. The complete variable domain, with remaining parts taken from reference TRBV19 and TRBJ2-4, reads DGGITQSPKYLFRKEGQNVTLSCEQNLNHDAMYWYRQDPGQGLRLIYYSQIVNDFQKGDIAEGYSVSREKKESFPLTVTSAQKNPTAFYLCASSIAPRDWGNIQYFGAGTRLSVL.

The CDR3: CASSFSSGVYNEQFF. Written as DNA, the CDR3 is TGTGCCAGCAGCTTCAGTAGCGGGGTATACAATGAGCAGTTCTTC. The chain recombines TRBV7-8 with TRBJ2-1; 8 bases are shared with TRBD2. This CDR3 comprises 15 residues. CDR1 is SGHVS, CDR2 FQNEAQ, per germline. J was trimmed by 4 bases and V by 3 bases; bases with no gene match: 5. The complete variable domain, with remaining parts taken from reference TRBV7-8 and TRBJ2-1, reads GAGVSQSPRYKVAKRGQDVALRCDPISGHVSLFWYQQALGQGPEFLTYFQNEAQLDKSGLPSDRFFAERPEGSVSTLKIQRTQQEDSAVYLCASSFSSGVYNEQFFGPGTRLTVL.

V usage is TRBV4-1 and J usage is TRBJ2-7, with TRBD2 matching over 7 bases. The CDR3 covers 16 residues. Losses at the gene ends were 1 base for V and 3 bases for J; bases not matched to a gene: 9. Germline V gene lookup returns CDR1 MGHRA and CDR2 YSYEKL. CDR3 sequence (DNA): TGCGCCAGCAGCCAAGTTCTCTCGACGGGGGGCTACGAGCAGTACTTC. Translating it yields CASSQVLSTGGYEQYF.

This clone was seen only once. In DNA, the CDR3 is TGCAGTGCTACCGGACTGGGTCGAGCGTACTTC. Amino acid sequence: CSATGLGRAYF. V usage is TRBV20-1 and J usage is TRBJ2-5; tentative D call: TRBD2 (5 bases). Trimming removed 4 bases at V and 13 bases at J, with 16 bases between. The CDR3 is 11 amino acids. Germline values: CDR1 DFQATT, CDR2 SNEGSKA (reference sequence).

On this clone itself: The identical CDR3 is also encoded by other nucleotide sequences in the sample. The CDR3 DNA reads as TGCGCCAGCAAACCGGGACAGGGCTCGTACGAGCAGTACTTC. Translating it yields CASKPGQGSYEQYF. J is TRBJ2-7 and V is TRBV4-1, with 9 positions matching TRBD1. The V and J ends lost 7 bases and 4 bases, in that order; junction bases with no gene match: 8. The CDR3 contains 14 residues. Per the germline V gene, CDR1 is MGHRA and CDR2 is YSYEKL.

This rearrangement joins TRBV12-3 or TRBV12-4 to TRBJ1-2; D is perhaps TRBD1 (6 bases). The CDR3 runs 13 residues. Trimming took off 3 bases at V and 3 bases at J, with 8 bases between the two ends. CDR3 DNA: TGTGCCAGCAGTTTTCAGGGGTACTATGGCTACACCTTC. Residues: CASSFQGYYGYTF.

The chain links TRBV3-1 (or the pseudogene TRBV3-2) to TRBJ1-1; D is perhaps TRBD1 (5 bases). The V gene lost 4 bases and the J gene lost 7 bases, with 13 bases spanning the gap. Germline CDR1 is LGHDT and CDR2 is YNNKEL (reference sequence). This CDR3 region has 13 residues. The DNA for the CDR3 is TGTGCCAGCAGCCTATTAGGGGCGCTTGAAGCTTTCTTT. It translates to CASSLLGALEAFF.

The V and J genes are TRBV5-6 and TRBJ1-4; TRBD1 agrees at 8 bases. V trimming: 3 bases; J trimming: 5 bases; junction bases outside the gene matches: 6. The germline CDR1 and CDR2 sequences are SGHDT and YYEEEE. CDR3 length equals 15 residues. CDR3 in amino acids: CASSSPGQANEKLFF. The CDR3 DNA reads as TGTGCCAGCAGCTCTCCGGGACAGGCGAATGAAAAACTGTTTTTT.

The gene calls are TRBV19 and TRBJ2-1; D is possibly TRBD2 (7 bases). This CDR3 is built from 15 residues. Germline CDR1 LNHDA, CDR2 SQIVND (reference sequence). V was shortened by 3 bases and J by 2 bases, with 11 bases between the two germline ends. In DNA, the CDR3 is TGTGCCAGTAGTATTCTCGGGGGGCCCTACAATGAGCAGTTCTTC. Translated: CASSILGGPYNEQFF.

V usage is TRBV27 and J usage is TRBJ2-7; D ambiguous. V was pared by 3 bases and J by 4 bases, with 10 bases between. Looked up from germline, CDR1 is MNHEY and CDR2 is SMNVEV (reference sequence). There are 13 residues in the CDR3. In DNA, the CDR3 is TGTGCCAGCAGTTTGATCATCGGGTACGAGCAGTACTTC. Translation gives CASSLIIGYEQYF.

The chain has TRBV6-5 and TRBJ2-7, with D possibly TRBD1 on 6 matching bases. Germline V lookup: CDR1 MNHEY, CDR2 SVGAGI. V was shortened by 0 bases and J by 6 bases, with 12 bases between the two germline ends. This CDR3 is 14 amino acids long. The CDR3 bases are TGTGCCAGCAGTTACTCGGTCAGGGGTTTCGAGCAGTACTTC. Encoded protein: CASSYSVRGFEQYF.

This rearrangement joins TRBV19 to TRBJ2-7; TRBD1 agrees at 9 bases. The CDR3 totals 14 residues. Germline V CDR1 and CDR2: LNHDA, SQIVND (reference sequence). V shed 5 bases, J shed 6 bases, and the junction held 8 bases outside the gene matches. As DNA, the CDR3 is TGTGCCAGTAGTTTTCTTCTGGACAGGGGCGAGCAGTACTTC. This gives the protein CASSFLLDRGEQYF.

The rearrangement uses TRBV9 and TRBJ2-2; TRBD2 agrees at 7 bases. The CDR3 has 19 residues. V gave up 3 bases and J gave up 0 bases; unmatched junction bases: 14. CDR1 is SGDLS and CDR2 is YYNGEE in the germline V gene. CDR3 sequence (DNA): TGTGCCAGCAGCGCACCATTCGGTCGGGCGGGGGCGAACACCGGGGAGCTGTTTTTT. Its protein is CASSAPFGRAGANTGELFF.

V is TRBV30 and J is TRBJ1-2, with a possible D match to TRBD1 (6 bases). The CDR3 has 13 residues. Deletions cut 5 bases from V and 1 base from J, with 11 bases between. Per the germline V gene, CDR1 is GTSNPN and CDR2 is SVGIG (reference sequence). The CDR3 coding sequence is TGTGCCTGGGCCCCGGACAGTAACTATGGCTACACCTTC. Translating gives CAWAPDSNYGYTF.

CDR3 bases: TGCGCCAGCAGCCTAAGCAGCGGGGGTCGCACCGGGGAGCTGTTTTTT. This gives the protein CASSLSSGGRTGELFF. This chain joins TRBV4-1 and TRBJ2-2; 8 nucleotides match TRBD2. The germline V gene encodes CDR1 MGHRA and CDR2 YSYEKL. The CDR3 contains 16 residues. Trimming took 4 bases from V and 4 from J; bases not matched to a gene: 8.

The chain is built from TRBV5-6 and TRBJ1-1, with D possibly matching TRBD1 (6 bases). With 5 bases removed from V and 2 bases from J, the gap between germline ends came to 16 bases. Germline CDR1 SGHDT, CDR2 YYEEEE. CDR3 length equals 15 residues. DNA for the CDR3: TGTGCCAGCAGTCTGATTCGGACAGCTAACACTGAAGCTTTCTTT. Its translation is CASSLIRTANTEAFF. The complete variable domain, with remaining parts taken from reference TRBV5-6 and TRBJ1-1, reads DAGVTQSPTHLIKTRGQQVTLRCSPKSGHDTVSWYQQALGQGPQFIFQYYEEEERQRGNFPDRFSGHQFPNYSSELNVNALLLGDSALYLCASSLIRTANTEAFFGQGTRLTVV.

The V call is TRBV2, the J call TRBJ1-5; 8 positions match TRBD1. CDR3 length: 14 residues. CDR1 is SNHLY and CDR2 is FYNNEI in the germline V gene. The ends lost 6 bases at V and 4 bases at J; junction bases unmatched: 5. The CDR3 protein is CASRGGTGNQPQHF. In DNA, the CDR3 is TGTGCCAGCAGAGGAGGGACAGGAAATCAGCCCCAGCATTTT.

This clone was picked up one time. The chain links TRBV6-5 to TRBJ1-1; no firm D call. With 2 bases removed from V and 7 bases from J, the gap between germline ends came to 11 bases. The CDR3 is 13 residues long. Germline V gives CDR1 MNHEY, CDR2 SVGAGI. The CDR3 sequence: CASSYDSEGEAFF. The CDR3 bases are TGTGCCAGCAGTTACGATTCAGAGGGTGAAGCTTTCTTT.

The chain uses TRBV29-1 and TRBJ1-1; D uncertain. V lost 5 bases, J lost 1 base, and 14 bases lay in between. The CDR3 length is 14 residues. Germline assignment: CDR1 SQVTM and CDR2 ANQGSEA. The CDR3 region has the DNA TGCAGCGTTCTAGCTAGCGGACGGAACACTGAAGCTTTCTTT. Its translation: CSVLASGRNTEAFF.

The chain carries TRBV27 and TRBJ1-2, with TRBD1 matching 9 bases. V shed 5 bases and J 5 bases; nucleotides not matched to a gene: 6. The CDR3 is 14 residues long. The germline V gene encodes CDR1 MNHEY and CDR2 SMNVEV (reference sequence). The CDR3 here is CASSAGTGIYGYTF. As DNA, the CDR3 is TGTGCCAGCAGTGCGGGGACAGGGATTTATGGCTACACCTTC.

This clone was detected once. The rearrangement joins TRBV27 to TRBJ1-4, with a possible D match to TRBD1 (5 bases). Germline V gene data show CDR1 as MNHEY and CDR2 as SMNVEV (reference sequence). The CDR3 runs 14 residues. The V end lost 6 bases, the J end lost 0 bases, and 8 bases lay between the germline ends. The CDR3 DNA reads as TGTGCCAGCAGGAACAGGACAACTAATGAAAAACTGTTTTTT. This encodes CASRNRTTNEKLFF.

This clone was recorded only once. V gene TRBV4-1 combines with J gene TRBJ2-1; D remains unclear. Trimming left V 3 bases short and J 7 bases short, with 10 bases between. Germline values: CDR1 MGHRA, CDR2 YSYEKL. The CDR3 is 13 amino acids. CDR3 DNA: TGCGCCAGCAGCCAGTCCCCTTTTAATGAGCAGTTCTTC. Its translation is CASSQSPFNEQFF.

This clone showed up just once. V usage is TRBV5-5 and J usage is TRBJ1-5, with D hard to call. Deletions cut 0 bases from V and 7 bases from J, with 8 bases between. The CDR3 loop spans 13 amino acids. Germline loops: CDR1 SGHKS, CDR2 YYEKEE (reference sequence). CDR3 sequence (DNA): TGTGCCAGCAGCTTGGGTTCGGGGCAGCCCCAGCATTTT. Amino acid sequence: CASSLGSGQPQHF.

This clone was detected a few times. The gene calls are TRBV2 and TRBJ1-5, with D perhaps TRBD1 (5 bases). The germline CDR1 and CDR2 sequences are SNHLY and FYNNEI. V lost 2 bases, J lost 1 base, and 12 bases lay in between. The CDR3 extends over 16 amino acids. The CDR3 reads CASSEQGGMSNQPQHF. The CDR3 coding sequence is TGTGCCAGCAGTGAACAGGGTGGAATGAGCAATCAGCCCCAGCATTTT.

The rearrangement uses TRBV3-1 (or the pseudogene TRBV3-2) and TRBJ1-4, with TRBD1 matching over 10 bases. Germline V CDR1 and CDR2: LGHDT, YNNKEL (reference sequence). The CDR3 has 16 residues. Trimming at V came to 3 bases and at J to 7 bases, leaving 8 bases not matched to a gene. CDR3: CASSQSDRGLSEKLFF. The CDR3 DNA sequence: TGTGCCAGCAGCCAGTCCGACAGGGGGCTAAGTGAAAAACTGTTTTTT.

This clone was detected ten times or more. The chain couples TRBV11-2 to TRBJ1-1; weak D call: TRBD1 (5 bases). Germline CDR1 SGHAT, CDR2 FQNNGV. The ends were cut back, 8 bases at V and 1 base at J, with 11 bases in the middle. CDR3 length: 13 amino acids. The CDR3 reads CASGARQNTEAFF. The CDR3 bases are TGTGCCAGCGGGGCCAGGCAGAACACTGAAGCTTTCTTT.

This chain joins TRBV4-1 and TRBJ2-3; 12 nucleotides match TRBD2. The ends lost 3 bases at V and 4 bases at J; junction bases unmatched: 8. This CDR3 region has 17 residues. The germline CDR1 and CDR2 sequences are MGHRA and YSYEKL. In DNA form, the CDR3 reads TGCGCCAGCAGCCAGTCTAGCGGGGGGGCGTGGCCAGATACGCAGTATTTT. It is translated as CASSQSSGGAWPDTQYF.